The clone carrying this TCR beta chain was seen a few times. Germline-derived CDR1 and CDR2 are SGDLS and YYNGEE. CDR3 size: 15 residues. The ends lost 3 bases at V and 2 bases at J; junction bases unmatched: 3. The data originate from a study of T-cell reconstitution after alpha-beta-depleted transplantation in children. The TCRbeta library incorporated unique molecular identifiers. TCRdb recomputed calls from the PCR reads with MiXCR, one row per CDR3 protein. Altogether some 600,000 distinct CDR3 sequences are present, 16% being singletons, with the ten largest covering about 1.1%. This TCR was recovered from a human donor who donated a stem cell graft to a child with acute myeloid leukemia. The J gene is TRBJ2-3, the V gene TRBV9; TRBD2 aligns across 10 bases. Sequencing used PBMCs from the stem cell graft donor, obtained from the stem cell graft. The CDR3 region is CASSASGGATDTQYF. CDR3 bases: TGTGCCAGCAGCGCGAGCGGGGGGGCCACAGATACGCAGTATTTT. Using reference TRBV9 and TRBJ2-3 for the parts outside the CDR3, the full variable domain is DSGVTQTPKHLITATGQRVTLRCSPRSGDLSVYWYQQSLDQGLQFLIQYYNGEERAKGNILERFSAQQFPDLHSELNLSSLELGDSALYFCASSASGGATDTQYFGPGTRLTVL.